This T cell receptor (beta chain) emerged from a study of PD-1 blockade in classical Hodgkin lymphoma. Regarding the study as a whole: Newly diagnosed patients had diversity similar to the baseline diversity of complete responders. Newly diagnosed patients were reported to start with lower TCR diversity than healthy donors.

The method was immunoSEQ multiplex PCR; TCRdb's version includes in-frame clones alone and lacks a portion of them. Of tens of thousands of clones listed, approximately 71% are singletons. Noted time point: cycle 4 day 1 (C4D1), after 6 weeks of nivolumab. There was relapse after autologous stem cell transplantation in every patient, and there was variation in brentuximab vedotin exposure. Patients had relapsed/refractory classical Hodgkin lymphoma with complete response, partial response or progressive disease as best response. The germline V gene has CDR1 SGHNT and CDR2 YENEEA. V lost 0 bases, J lost 5 bases, and 4 bases lay in between. This CDR3 has 13 amino acids. Concerning this clone itself: What it recognizes is unknown.

The material was peripheral blood mononuclear cells (PBMCs), obtained before the fourth cycle of nivolumab. V and J are TRBV11-3 and TRBJ2-2, with unresolved D. This clonotype was sampled from a human donor with classical Hodgkin lymphoma. The CDR3 sequence: CASSLDPTGELFF. CDR3 nucleotide sequence: TGTGCCAGCAGCTTAGATCCGACCGGGGAGCTGTTTTTT.